Here is one T cell receptor (beta chain) with its context. Its antigen is unidentified. Making the TCR beta libraries involved quantitative 5'-RACE with molecular barcodes. One entry per CDR3 protein, called by TCRdb with MiXCR from the 5' RACE reads. The repertoire includes 100,000 to 150,000 distinct CDR3 sequences, under 20% of them detected once, and about 33% sits in the top ten. The data derive from a study of CD8 T cells in ankylosing spondylitis. General study points: Significantly higher representation of disease-linked clones was reported for matched ankylosing spondylitis synovial fluid. Past studies reported some motif variants in reactive arthritis synovial fluid and blood. In ankylosing spondylitis blood, a motif of roughly eight highly homologous TCR beta variants appeared characteristic.

Germline V CDR1 and CDR2: SEHNR, FQNEAQ (reference sequence). V lost 5 bases and J lost 10; bases outside the gene matches: 9. CDR3 length: 14 amino acids. Input material: blood, either unsorted or a sorted T cell fraction (not recorded which). This receptor was taken from a male donor with ankylosing spondylitis. J is TRBJ2-1 and V is TRBV7-9, with 9 bases matching TRBD2. The chain's CDR3 is CASSPPGLAWEQFF. Written as DNA, the CDR3 is TGTGCCAGCAGCCCGCCGGGACTAGCCTGGGAGCAGTTCTTC. The whole variable domain, remainder taken from reference TRBV7-9 and TRBJ2-1, is DTGVSQNPRHKITKRGQNVTFRCDPISEHNRLYWYRQTLGQGPEFLTYFQNEAQLEKSRLLSDRFSAERPKGSFSTLEIQRTEQGDSAMYLCASSPPGLAWEQFFGPGTRLTVL.